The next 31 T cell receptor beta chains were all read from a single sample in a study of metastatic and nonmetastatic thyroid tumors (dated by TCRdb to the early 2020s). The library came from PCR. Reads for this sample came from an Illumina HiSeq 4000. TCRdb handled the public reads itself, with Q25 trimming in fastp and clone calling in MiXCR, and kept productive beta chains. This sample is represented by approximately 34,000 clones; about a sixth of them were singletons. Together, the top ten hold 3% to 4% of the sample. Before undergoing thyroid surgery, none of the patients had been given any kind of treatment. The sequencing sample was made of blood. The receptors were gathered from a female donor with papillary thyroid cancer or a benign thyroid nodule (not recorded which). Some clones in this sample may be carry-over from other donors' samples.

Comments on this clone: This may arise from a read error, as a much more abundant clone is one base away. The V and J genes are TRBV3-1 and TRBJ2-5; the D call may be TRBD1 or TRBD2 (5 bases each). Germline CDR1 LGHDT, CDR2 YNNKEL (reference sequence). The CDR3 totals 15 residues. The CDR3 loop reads CASIQEEVGVGTQYF. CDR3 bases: TGTGCCAGCATCCAAGAAGAGGTGGGGGTAGGGACCCAGTACTTC.

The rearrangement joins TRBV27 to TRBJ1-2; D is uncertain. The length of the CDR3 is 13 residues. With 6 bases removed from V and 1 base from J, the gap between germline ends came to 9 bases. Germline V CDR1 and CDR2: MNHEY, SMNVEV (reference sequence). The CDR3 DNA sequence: TGTGCCAGCAGACCCGTCAGTAACTATGGCTACACCTTC. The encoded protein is CASRPVSNYGYTF.

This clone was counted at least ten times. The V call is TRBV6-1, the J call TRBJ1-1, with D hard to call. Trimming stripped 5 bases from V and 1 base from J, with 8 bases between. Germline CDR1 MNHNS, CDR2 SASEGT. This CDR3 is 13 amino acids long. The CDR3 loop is CASSLTQNTEAFF. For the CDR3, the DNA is TGTGCCAGCAGTTTAACCCAGAACACTGAAGCTTTCTTT.

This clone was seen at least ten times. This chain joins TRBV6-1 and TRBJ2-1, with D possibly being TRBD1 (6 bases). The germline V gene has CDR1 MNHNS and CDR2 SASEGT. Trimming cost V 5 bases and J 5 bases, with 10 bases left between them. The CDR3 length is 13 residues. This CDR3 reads CASSSGENNEQFF. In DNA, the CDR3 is TGTGCCAGCAGTTCAGGGGAAAACAATGAGCAGTTCTTC.

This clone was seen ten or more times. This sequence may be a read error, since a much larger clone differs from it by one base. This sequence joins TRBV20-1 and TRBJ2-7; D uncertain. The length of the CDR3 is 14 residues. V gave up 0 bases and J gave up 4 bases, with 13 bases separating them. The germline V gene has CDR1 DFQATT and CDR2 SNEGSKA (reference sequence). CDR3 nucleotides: TGCAGTGCTAGAGATGAAGGTAGGGTTTACGAGCAGTACTTC. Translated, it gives CSARDEGRVYEQYF.

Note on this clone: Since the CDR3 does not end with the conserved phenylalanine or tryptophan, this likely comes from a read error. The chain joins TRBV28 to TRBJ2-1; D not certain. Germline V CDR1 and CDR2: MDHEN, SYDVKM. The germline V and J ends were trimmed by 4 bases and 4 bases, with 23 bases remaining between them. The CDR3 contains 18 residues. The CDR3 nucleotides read TGTGCCAGCAGTTCTCAGCCGTGGGAACAGCCTGGATACAATGAGCAGTTCCTC. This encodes CASSSQPWEQPGYNEQFL.

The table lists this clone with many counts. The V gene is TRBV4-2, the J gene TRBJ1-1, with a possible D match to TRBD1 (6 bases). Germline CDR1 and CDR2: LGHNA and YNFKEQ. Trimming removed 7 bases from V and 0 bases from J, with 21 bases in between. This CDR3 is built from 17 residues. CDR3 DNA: TGTGCCAGCACCACCTGGACAGACGGAACGATGAACACTGAAGCTTTCTTT. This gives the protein CASTTWTDGTMNTEAFF.

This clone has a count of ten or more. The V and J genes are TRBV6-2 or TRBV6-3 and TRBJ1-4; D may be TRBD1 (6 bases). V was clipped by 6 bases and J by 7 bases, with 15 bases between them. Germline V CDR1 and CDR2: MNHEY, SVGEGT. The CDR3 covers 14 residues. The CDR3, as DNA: TGTGCCAGCAGGATATGGCAGGGGAGTGAAAAACTGTTTTTT. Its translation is CASRIWQGSEKLFF.

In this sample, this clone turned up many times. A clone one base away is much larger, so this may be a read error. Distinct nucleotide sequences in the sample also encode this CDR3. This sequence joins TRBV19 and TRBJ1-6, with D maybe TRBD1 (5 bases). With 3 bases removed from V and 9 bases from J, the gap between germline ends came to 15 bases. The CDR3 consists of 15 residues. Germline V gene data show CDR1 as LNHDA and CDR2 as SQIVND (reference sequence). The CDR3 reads CASSMTSGTRSPLHF. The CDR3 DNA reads TGTGCCAGTAGTATGACGTCGGGGACGCGTTCACCCCTCCACTTT.

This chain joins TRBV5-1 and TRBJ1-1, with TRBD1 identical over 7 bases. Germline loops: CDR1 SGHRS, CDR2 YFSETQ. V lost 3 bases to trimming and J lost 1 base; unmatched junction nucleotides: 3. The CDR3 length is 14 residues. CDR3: CASSWDSKNTEAFF. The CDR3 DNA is TGCGCCAGCAGCTGGGACAGCAAGAACACTGAAGCTTTCTTT.

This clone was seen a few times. The CDR3, as DNA: TGTGCCAGCAGTTCCTTCCACGAGCAGTACTTC. Translating it yields CASSSFHEQYF. The rearrangement links TRBV28 to TRBJ2-7; D is ambiguous. The germline gives CDR1 MDHEN, CDR2 SYDVKM. This CDR3 has 11 residues. Deletions cut 4 bases from V and 5 bases from J, with 6 bases between. The full variable domain, rest sourced from reference TRBV28 and TRBJ2-7, is DVKVTQSSRYLVKRTGEKVFLECVQDMDHENMFWYRQDPGLGLRLIYFSYDVKMKEKGDIPEGYSVSREKKERFSLILESASTNQTSMYLCASSSFHEQYFGPGTRLTVT.

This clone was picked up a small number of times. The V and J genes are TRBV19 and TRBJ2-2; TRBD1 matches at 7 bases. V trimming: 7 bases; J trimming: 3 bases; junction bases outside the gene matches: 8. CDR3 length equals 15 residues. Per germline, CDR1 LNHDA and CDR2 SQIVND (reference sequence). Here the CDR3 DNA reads TGTGCCAGTAACCCAGGACAGGTGGACACCGGGGAGCTGTTTTTT. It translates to CASNPGQVDTGELFF.

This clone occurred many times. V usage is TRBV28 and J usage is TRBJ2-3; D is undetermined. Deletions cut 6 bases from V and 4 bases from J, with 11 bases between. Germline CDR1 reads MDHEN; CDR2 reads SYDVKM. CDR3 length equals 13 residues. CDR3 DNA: TGTGCCAGCAGGCTGGGGAAGGCAGATACGCAGTATTTT. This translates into CASRLGKADTQYF.

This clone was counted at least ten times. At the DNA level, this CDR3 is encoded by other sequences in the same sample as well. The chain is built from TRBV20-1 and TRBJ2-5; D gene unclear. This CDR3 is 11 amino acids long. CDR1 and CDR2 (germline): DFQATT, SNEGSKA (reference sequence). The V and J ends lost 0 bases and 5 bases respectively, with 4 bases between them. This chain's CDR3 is CSARDLETQYF. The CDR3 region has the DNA TGCAGTGCTAGAGATTTGGAGACCCAGTACTTC.

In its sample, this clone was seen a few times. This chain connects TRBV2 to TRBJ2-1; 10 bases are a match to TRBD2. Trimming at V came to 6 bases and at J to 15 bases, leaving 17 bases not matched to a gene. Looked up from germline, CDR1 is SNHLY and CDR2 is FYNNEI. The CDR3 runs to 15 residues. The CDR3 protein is CASSPGTSGILRGFF. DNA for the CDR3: TGTGCCAGCAGCCCCGGTACTAGCGGGATACTCCGGGGGTTCTTC.

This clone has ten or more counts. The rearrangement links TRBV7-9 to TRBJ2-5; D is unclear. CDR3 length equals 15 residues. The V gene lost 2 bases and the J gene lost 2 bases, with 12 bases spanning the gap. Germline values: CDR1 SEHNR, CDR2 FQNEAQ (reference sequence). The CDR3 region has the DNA TGTGCCAGCAGCTTATCCTCACCTCCTCAAGAGACCCAGTACTTC. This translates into CASSLSSPPQETQYF.

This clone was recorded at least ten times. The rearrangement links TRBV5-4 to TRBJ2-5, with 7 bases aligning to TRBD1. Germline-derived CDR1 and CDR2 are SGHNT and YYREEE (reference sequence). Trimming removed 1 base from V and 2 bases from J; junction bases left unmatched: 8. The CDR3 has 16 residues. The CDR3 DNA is TGTGCCAGCAGCTTGCTCGGGACAGAAGTACAAGAGACCCAGTACTTC. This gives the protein CASSLLGTEVQETQYF. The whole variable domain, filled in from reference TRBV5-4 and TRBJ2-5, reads ETGVTQSPTHLIKTRGQQVTLRCSSQSGHNTVSWYQQALGQGPQFIFQYYREEENGRGNFPPRFSGLQFPNYSSELNVNALELDDSALYLCASSLLGTEVQETQYFGPGTRLLVL.

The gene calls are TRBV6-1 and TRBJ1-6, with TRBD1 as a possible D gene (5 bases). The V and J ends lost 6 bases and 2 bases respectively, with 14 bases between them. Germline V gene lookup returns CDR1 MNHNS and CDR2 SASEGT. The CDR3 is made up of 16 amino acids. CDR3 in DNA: TGTGCCAGCAGCTCAACAATGACAGCCTATAATTCACCCCTCCACTTT. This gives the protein CASSSTMTAYNSPLHF.

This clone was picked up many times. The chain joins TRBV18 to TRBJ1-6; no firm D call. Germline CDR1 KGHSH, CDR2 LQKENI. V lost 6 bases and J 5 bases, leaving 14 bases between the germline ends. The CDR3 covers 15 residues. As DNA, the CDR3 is TGTGCCAGCTCGCTAAGGGAGTACCATAATTCACCCCTCCACTTT. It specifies CASSLREYHNSPLHF.

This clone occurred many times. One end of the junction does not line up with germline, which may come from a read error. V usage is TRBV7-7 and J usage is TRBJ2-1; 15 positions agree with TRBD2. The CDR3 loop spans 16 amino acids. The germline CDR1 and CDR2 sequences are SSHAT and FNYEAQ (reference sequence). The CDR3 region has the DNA TGTGCTAGCAGCTTAGGACTAGCGGGAGGGGACAATGAGCAGTTCTTC. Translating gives CASSLGLAGGDNEQFF.

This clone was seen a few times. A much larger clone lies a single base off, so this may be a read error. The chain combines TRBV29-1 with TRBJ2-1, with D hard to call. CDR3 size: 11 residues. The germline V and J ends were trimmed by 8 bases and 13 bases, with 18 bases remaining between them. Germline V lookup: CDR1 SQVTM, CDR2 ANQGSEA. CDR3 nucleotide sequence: TGCAGCTCCCTCTACGCGTATCGACAGTTCTTC. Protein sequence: CSSLYAYRQFF.

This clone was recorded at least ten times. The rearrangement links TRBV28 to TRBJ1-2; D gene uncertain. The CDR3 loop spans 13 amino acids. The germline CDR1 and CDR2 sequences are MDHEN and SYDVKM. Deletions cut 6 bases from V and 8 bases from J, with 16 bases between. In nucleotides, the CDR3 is TGTGCCAGCAGCCTAACCGGGCCGAGGGGCTACACCTTC. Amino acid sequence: CASSLTGPRGYTF.

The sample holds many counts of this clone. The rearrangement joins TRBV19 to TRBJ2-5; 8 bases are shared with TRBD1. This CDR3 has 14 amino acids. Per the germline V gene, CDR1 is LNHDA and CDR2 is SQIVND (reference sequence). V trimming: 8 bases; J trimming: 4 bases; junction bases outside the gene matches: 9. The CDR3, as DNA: TGTGCCAGTTCAACAGGGGGTACTTTAGAGACCCAGTACTTC. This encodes CASSTGGTLETQYF.

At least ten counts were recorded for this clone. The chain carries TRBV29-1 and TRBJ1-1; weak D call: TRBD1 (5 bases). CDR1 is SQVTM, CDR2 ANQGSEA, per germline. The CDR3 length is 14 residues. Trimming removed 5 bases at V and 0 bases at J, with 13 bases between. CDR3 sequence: CSVYRKLMNTEAFF. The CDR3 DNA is TGCAGCGTTTACAGGAAGCTTATGAACACTGAAGCTTTCTTT.

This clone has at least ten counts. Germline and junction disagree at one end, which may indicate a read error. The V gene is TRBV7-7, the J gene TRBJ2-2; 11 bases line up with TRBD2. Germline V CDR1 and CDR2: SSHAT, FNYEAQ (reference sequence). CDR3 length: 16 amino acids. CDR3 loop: CASTPTSGINTGELFF. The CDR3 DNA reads TGTGCTAGCACCCCGACTAGCGGGATAAACACCGGGGAGCTGTTTTTT. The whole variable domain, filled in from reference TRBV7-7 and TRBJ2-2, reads GAGVSQSPRYKVTKRGQDVTLRCDPISSHATLYWYQQALGQGPEFLTYFNYEAQPDKSGLPSDRFSAERPEGSISTLTIQRTEQRDSAMYRCASTPTSGINTGELFFGEGSRLTVL.

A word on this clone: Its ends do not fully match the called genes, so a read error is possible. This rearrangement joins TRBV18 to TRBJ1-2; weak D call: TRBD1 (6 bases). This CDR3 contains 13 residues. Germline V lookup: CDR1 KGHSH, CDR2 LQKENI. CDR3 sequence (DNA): TGCGCCAGCTCACACCGGGACATCAATTTAAAAACCTTC. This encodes CASSHRDINLKTF.

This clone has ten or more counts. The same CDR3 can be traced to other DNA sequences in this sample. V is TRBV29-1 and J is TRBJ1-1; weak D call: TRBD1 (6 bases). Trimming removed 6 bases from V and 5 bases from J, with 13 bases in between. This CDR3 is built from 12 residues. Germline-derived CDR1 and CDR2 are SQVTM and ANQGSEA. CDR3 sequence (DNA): TGCAGCGTGGGGGGGGCGTCGACTGAAGCTTTCTTT. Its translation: CSVGGASTEAFF.

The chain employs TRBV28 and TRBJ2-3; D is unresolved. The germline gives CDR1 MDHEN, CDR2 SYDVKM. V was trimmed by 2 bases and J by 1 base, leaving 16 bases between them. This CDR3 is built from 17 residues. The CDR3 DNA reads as TGTGCCAGCAGTTTAGTCACTCCGATGACTGGCACAGATACGCAGTATTTT. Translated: CASSLVTPMTGTDTQYF.

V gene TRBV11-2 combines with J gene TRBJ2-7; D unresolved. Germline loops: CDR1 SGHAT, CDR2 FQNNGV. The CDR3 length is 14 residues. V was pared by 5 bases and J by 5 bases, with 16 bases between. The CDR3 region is CASSTRKGRNEQYF. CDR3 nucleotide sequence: TGTGCCAGCAGCACCCGGAAGGGCCGCAACGAGCAGTACTTC.

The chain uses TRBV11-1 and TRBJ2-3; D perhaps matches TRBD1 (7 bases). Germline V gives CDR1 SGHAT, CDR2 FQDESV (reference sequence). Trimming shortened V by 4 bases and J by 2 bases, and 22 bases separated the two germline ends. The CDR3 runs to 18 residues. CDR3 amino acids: CASSSRTGVTRFTDTQYF. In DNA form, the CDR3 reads TGTGCCAGCAGCTCCCGGACAGGAGTGACTAGATTCACAGATACGCAGTATTTT. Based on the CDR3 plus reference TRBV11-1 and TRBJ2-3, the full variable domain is EAEVAQSPRYKITEKSQAVAFWCDPISGHATLYWYRQILGQGPELLVQFQDESVVDDSQLPKDRFSAERLKGVDSTLKIQPAELGDSAMYLCASSSRTGVTRFTDTQYFGPGTRLTVL.

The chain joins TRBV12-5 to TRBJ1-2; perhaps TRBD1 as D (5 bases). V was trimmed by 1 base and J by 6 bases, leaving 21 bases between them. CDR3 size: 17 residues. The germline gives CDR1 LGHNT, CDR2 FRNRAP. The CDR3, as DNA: TGTGCTAGTGGTTTGGACGGATTAGGGGCATCCAAGAATGGCTACACCTTC. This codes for CASGLDGLGASKNGYTF.